The clone carrying this T cell receptor beta chain occurred many times. This sample stems from a study of neurological immune-mediated disorders. One entry per CDR3 protein, called by TCRdb with MiXCR from the 5' RACE reads. The sample yields 60,000 to 85,000 distinct CDR3 sequences, roughly 4.9% seen once. Sequencing used PBMCs. The TCR sequence derives from a woman aged 70-85 years with multiple sclerosis.

The CDR3: CASSHLSGLSPYEQYF. The CDR3, as DNA: TGCGCCAGCAGCCACTTGAGCGGGCTAAGTCCCTACGAGCAGTACTTC. This rearrangement joins TRBV4-1 to TRBJ2-7, with a possible D match to TRBD2 (6 bases). The CDR3 loop spans 16 amino acids. Germline V gene lookup returns CDR1 MGHRA and CDR2 YSYEKL. Between the trimmed V and J ends, which lost 3 bases and 2 bases, there was a span of 17 bases.